This T cell receptor beta chain originates from a study of blood T cell repertoires in COVID-19. Overall study: Sites in the United States, Italy and Spain provided acute and convalescent COVID-19 samples. PBMCs, B-cell-depleted T cells, or T cells were the source of the cDNA or gDNA that made up the material.

Under the authors' procedure: By means of reference gene primer amplification, nucleated cell counts were estimated. Sequencing used immunoSEQ multiplex PCR; TCRdb keeps in-frame clones, though not all of them. V and J calls and clone size are those listed in that table; D and trimming were worked out from the DNA. The sample has hundreds of thousands of clones; about nine tenths are singletons. The germline V gene has CDR1 SGHTA and CDR2 FQGNSA. The CDR3 is 16 residues long. As concerns this clone: A junction boundary mismatches the germline segment, possibly from a read error.

The receptor was isolated from a woman between 25 and 40 years old with active or convalescent COVID-19. The sequencing sample was made of peripheral blood. The rearrangement joins TRBV7-2 to TRBJ2-3; D is unclear. This CDR3 reads CASSLALRPPTDMQYF. CDR3 DNA sequence: TGTGCCAGCAGCTTAGCGCTACGCCCCCCCACAGATATGCAGTATTTT.